The 32 T cell receptor beta chains below were found in one sample sequenced in a study of CD8+CD57+ T cells in acquired aplastic anemia. CDR3 and TCR beta VDJ profiling relied on a genomic DNA template. TCRdb used MiXCR to reprocess the reads, holding one entry per CDR3 protein. The table records about 290,000 distinct CDR3 sequences, 50% to 65% of them present only once. Patients who underwent sequencing had shown CD8+CD57+ cell expansion by flow cytometry. The specimen was sorted CD4+, CD8+, or CD8+CD57+ T cells (not recorded which) from PBMCs. The receptor source for this set is a human donor with aplastic anemia.

J is TRBJ1-1 and V is TRBV20-1, with 8 bases fitting TRBD1. The CDR3 runs 14 residues. Germline V gene lookup returns CDR1 DFQATT and CDR2 SNEGSKA (reference sequence). With 3 bases clipped from V and 5 bases from J, the junction kept 8 bases outside the gene matches. The CDR3 DNA is TGCAGTGCTAGCCGGACAGGGAGTAGGACTGAAGCTTTCTTT. It encodes CSASRTGSRTEAFF.

Ten or more counts support this clonotype. The J gene is TRBJ1-1, the V gene TRBV5-1, with no clear D. This CDR3 spans 16 amino acids. V lost 1 base and J lost 1, with 14 bases in between. CDR1 is SGHRS, CDR2 YFSETQ, per germline. DNA of the CDR3: TGCGCCAGCAGCTTGAACGCCGGTGTACAGAACACTGAAGCTTTCTTT. Its protein is CASSLNAGVQNTEAFF.

A note on this clonotype: A much larger clone sits a single nucleotide away, making a read error possible. This chain uses TRBV25-1 with TRBJ1-3; 7 bases are shared with TRBD1. Trimming cost V 6 bases and J 3 bases; bases outside gene matches: 5. This CDR3 has 14 residues. Germline lookup yields CDR1 MGHDK and CDR2 SYGVNS. The CDR3 reads CASRETGLGNTIYF. The CDR3 nucleotides read TGTGCCAGCAGGGAGACAGGGCTTGGAAACACCATATATTTT. Complete variable domain (other parts from reference TRBV25-1 and TRBJ1-3): EADIYQTPRYLVIGTGKKITLECSQTMGHDKMYWYQQDPGMELHLIHYSYGVNSTEKGDLSSESTVSRIRTEHFPLTLESARPSHTSQYLCASRETGLGNTIYFGEGSWLTVV.

Only a few counts were recorded for this clonotype. The chain joins TRBV15 to TRBJ2-7, with D possibly TRBD2 on 5 matching bases. This CDR3 is 14 amino acids long. The germline gives CDR1 LNHNV, CDR2 YYDKDF (reference sequence). V was pared by 4 bases and J by 0 bases, with 10 bases between. CDR3 loop: CATSTEGNSYEQYF. In nucleotides, the CDR3 is TGTGCCACCAGCACCGAGGGTAACTCCTACGAGCAGTACTTC.

Notes on this clonotype: A read error may produce the germline difference seen at one junction end. V gene TRBV10-3 combines with J gene TRBJ1-3; 7 bases align to TRBD1. The CDR3 is 13 amino acids. Germline V lookup: CDR1 ENHRY, CDR2 SYGVKD. CDR3 protein: CAISVPYRGAIYF. CDR3 bases: TGTGCCATCAGTGTCCCTTACAGGGGAGCCATATATTTC.

This clonotype was observed many times. V and J are TRBV5-1 and TRBJ2-3, with 8 bases lining up with TRBD2. V shed 4 bases and J 5 bases; nucleotides not matched to a gene: 6. This CDR3 has 14 residues. From germline, CDR1 is SGHRS and CDR2 YFSETQ. The CDR3: CASSPGRVRDTQYF. CDR3 coding DNA: TGCGCCAGCAGCCCCGGGAGGGTGAGAGATACGCAGTATTTT.

This clonotype was detected only a few times. The chain combines TRBV25-1 with TRBJ2-3; D possibly corresponds to TRBD2 (5 bases). The CDR3 totals 18 residues. Germline loops: CDR1 MGHDK, CDR2 SYGVNS. The ends were cut back, 3 bases at V and 2 bases at J, with 21 bases in the middle. The DNA of the CDR3 is TGTGCCAGCAGTGACCTAAGGGCTAGCCGAACGACCACAGATACGCAGTATTTT. It yields the protein CASSDLRASRTTTDTQYF.

The chain employs TRBV10-1 and TRBJ2-3, with TRBD2 as a possible D gene (6 bases). This CDR3 is 14 amino acids long. Germline V gene sequence: CDR1 WNHNN, CDR2 SYGVQD (reference sequence). With 0 bases removed from V and 6 bases from J, the gap between germline ends came to 10 bases. The CDR3 loop reads CASSESPLADTQYF. As DNA, the CDR3 is TGCGCCAGCAGTGAGTCCCCCCTAGCGGATACGCAGTATTTT.

The rearrangement joins TRBV15 to TRBJ1-1, with 8 positions matching TRBD1. This CDR3 contains 16 residues. V shed 0 bases, J shed 8 bases, and the junction held 11 bases outside the gene matches. Germline V gene sequence: CDR1 LNHNV, CDR2 YYDKDF (reference sequence). The CDR3 is CATSRDRQGAGAEAFF. For the CDR3, the DNA is TGTGCCACCAGCAGAGATCGGCAGGGGGCTGGAGCGGAAGCTTTCTTT.

This clonotype was found a few times. The chain carries TRBV19 and TRBJ2-5, with 8 nucleotides matching TRBD1. V lost 9 bases, J lost 4 bases, and 10 bases stayed unmatched. There are 14 residues in the CDR3. Germline loops: CDR1 LNHDA, CDR2 SQIVND (reference sequence). Written as DNA, the CDR3 is TGTGCCAGCCTAGGGACAGGACCTAGAGAGACCCAGTACTTC. Translated, it gives CASLGTGPRETQYF.

This clonotype was recorded at least ten times. This sequence joins TRBV12-3 or TRBV12-4 and TRBJ2-7; TRBD2 matches at 11 bases. CDR3 length equals 15 residues. Trimming took 3 bases from V and 3 from J; bases not matched to a gene: 4. The CDR3 bases are TGTGCCAGCAGTTTCAGACTAGCGGGATTCTACGAGCAGTACTTC. Translating gives CASSFRLAGFYEQYF.

The rearrangement joins TRBV7-4 to TRBJ2-3; D is unresolved. Germline V gene lookup returns CDR1 SGHVT and CDR2 SQSDAQ. V was pared by 5 bases and J by 1 base, with 10 bases between. This CDR3 has 14 amino acids. CDR3 nucleotide sequence: TGTGCCAGCAGCCCATGGCACGGCACAGATACGCAGTATTTT. It specifies CASSPWHGTDTQYF.

V gene TRBV30 combines with J gene TRBJ2-3; TRBD2 might be the D (6 bases). In germline, CDR1 is GTSNPN, CDR2 SVGIG (reference sequence). Trimming stripped 3 bases from V and 8 bases from J, with 15 bases between. The CDR3 is made up of 13 amino acids. The CDR3 sequence: CAWSKLTGGTQYF. The CDR3 DNA sequence: TGTGCCTGGAGCAAGCTGACCGGGGGTACGCAGTATTTT.

CDR3 DNA sequence: TGTGCTAGATTAACAGGACGGGAGACCCAGTACTTC. The encoded protein is CARLTGRETQYF. The chain combines TRBV25-1 with TRBJ2-5; weak D call: TRBD1 (5 bases). Germline V gene data show CDR1 as MGHDK and CDR2 as SYGVNS. The CDR3 extends over 12 amino acids. Full variable domain (outside the CDR3, taken from reference TRBV25-1 and TRBJ2-5): EADIYQTPRYLVIGTGKKITLECSQTMGHDKMYWYQQDPGMELHLIHYSYGVNSTEKGDLSSESTVSRIRTEHFPLTLESARPSHTSQYLCARLTGRETQYFGPGTRLLVL.

The CDR3 DNA follows: TGTGCCAGCAGCCCGGGACTAGCAAACGAGCAGTACTTC. Amino acid sequence: CASSPGLANEQYF. The rearrangement joins TRBV7-9 to TRBJ2-7; TRBD2 aligns across 9 bases. The CDR3 covers 13 residues. Germline V gives CDR1 SEHNR, CDR2 FQNEAQ (reference sequence). Unmatched junction bases numbered 4, after V lost 5 bases and J lost 5 bases.

The V and J genes are TRBV20-1 and TRBJ2-4; D possibly corresponds to TRBD1 (5 bases). Germline V lookup: CDR1 DFQATT, CDR2 SNEGSKA (reference sequence). The CDR3 is 13 amino acids. V was cut by 2 bases and J by 8 bases, with 13 bases left in between. The CDR3 DNA is TGCAGTGCTAGAAAGACTGGCAGGGACATTCAGTACTTC. This translates into CSARKTGRDIQYF.

The rearrangement uses TRBV20-1 and TRBJ2-1; D is unresolved. CDR3 length: 14 residues. Germline lookup yields CDR1 DFQATT and CDR2 SNEGSKA (reference sequence). The germline V and J ends were trimmed by 2 bases and 6 bases, with 14 bases remaining between them. The CDR3 here is CSARTNWGSNEQFF. DNA for the CDR3: TGCAGTGCTAGAACCAATTGGGGAAGCAATGAGCAGTTCTTC.

This clonotype was observed a few times. The genes are TRBV10-3 and TRBJ1-3; no clear D. The CDR3 sequence is 13 residues long. From germline, CDR1 is ENHRY and CDR2 SYGVKD. Trimming took 8 bases from V and 0 from J, leaving 8 bases between them. CDR3 region: CAIAAASGNTIYF. DNA for the CDR3: TGTGCCATCGCGGCAGCCTCTGGAAACACCATATATTTT.

This chain links TRBV24-1 with TRBJ2-5; maybe TRBD2 (6 bases). This CDR3 has 13 amino acids. Germline assignment: CDR1 KGHDR and CDR2 SFDVKD. V lost 5 bases and J lost 5, with 11 bases in between. The CDR3 sequence: CATSVQGGETQYF. The CDR3 DNA reads TGTGCCACCAGTGTCCAGGGAGGCGAGACCCAGTACTTC.

There are many counts of this clonotype. The J gene is TRBJ1-1, the V gene TRBV28, with a possible D match to TRBD1 (5 bases). Germline assignment: CDR1 MDHEN and CDR2 SYDVKM. V lost 6 bases and J lost 2, with 13 bases in between. The CDR3 extends over 14 amino acids. The CDR3 nucleotides are TGTGCCAGCAGGACAGTGACCCCCAACACTGAAGCTTTCTTT. This encodes CASRTVTPNTEAFF.

This clonotype was detected many times. The V and J genes are TRBV7-9 and TRBJ2-1, with 7 bases fitting TRBD2. Germline CDR1 SEHNR, CDR2 FQNEAQ (reference sequence). Losses at the gene ends were 0 bases for V and 4 bases for J; bases not matched to a gene: 9. The CDR3 covers 17 residues. The CDR3 nucleotides are TGTGCCAGCAGCTTAGCTGAGTGGGAGGGCCGGTACAATGAGCAGTTCTTC. Its protein product is CASSLAEWEGRYNEQFF. Together with reference TRBV7-9 and TRBJ2-1, the CDR3 gives the full variable domain: DTGVSQNPRHKITKRGQNVTFRCDPISEHNRLYWYRQTLGQGPEFLTYFQNEAQLEKSRLLSDRFSAERPKGSFSTLEIQRTEQGDSAMYLCASSLAEWEGRYNEQFFGPGTRLTVL.

This clonotype was observed once. This chain uses TRBV5-6 with TRBJ2-4; 8 bases match TRBD2. CDR1 SGHDT and CDR2 YYEEEE come from the germline V gene. With 0 bases clipped from V and 5 bases from J, the junction kept 7 bases outside the gene matches. CDR3 size: 16 residues. This CDR3 reads CASSLDAGGSQNIQYF. The CDR3 DNA sequence: TGTGCCAGCAGCTTGGACGCGGGGGGATCCCAAAACATTCAGTACTTC.

This chain joins TRBV15 and TRBJ2-7; TRBD2 matches 14 bases. The CDR3 spans 15 residues. V lost 6 bases and J lost 4; bases outside the gene matches: 5. Germline CDR1 is LNHNV and CDR2 is YYDKDF (reference sequence). The CDR3 nucleotides read TGTGCCACCAGAGCGGGACTAGCGGGAGAGTACGAGCAGTACTTC. Translated, it gives CATRAGLAGEYEQYF.

This clonotype has a handful of counts. The V gene is TRBV11-1, the J gene TRBJ2-1; D possibly uses TRBD1 or TRBD2 (5 bases each). Germline CDR1 SGHAT, CDR2 FQDESV (reference sequence). This CDR3 is 13 amino acids long. V lost 6 bases to trimming and J lost 15 bases, with 21 bases between them. CDR3 region: CASSLTGPASPFF. The CDR3 nucleotides are TGTGCCAGCAGTTTGACGGGACCCGCCTCGCCGTTCTTC.

Many counts were recorded for this clonotype. This chain links TRBV3-1 with TRBJ1-2, with a tentative D call TRBD1 (6 bases). This CDR3 is 14 amino acids long. The germline V and J ends were trimmed by 0 bases and 8 bases, with 13 bases remaining between them. Germline CDR1 reads LGHDT; CDR2 reads YNNKEL (reference sequence). The DNA for the CDR3 is TGTGCCAGCAGCCAAGATTCCGGGGGGGGCGGCTACACCTTC. The encoded protein is CASSQDSGGGGYTF. Supplemented by reference TRBV3-1 and TRBJ1-2, the full variable domain reads DTAVSQTPKYLVTQMGNDKSIKCEQNLGHDTMYWYKQDSKKFLKIMFSYNNKELIINETVPNRFSPKSPDKAHLNLHINSLELGDSAVYFCASSQDSGGGGYTFGSGTRLTVV.

The sample holds a few counts of this clonotype. J is TRBJ2-2 and V is TRBV18, with D possibly matching TRBD1 (6 bases). Trimming removed 8 bases at V and 0 bases at J, with 19 bases between. There are 17 residues in the CDR3. CDR1 and CDR2 from the germline V gene are KGHSH and LQKENI. CDR3 amino acids: CASPAQGGGTNTGELFF. The CDR3 region has the DNA TGTGCCAGCCCAGCACAGGGTGGTGGGACGAACACCGGGGAGCTGTTTTTT.

This chain joins TRBV7-3 and TRBJ2-2, with D unresolved. Per germline, CDR1 SGHTA and CDR2 FQGTGA. Deletions cut 3 bases from V and 6 bases from J, with 8 bases between. The CDR3 has 13 residues. The CDR3 nucleotides are TGTGCCAGCAGCTTTATTGCGTCCGGGGAGCTGTTTTTT. It translates to CASSFIASGELFF.

This clonotype was picked up a small number of times. This rearrangement joins TRBV15 to TRBJ1-1; 8 bases match TRBD1. The length of the CDR3 is 15 residues. In germline, CDR1 is LNHNV, CDR2 YYDKDF (reference sequence). The junction had 8 bases not matched to a gene; V was cut back by 2 bases and J by 6 bases. CDR3: CATSRQQGGNAEAFF. The DNA of the CDR3 is TGTGCCACCAGCAGACAACAGGGGGGAAACGCTGAAGCTTTCTTT.

The chain employs TRBV20-1 and TRBJ2-3; 10 bases agree with TRBD2. The CDR3 runs to 19 residues. Looked up from germline, CDR1 is DFQATT and CDR2 is SNEGSKA (reference sequence). V shed 0 bases, J shed 3 bases, and the junction held 15 bases outside the gene matches. In DNA, the CDR3 is TGCAGTGCTAGAGATCCAGTCGGTAGCGGGGGGCAAATAACAGATACGCAGTATTTT. It translates to CSARDPVGSGGQITDTQYF.

The chain joins TRBV2 to TRBJ2-5; D call uncertain. Trimming took 6 bases from V and 5 from J, leaving 10 bases between them. CDR3 size: 12 residues. Per the germline V gene, CDR1 is SNHLY and CDR2 is FYNNEI. In DNA form, the CDR3 reads TGTGCCAGCAGCCCTGGGGTGGAGACCCAGTACTTC. Its translation: CASSPGVETQYF.

The chain recombines TRBV11-2 with TRBJ2-2; TRBD1 matches at 10 bases. The V segment lost 5 bases and the J segment 7 bases; nucleotides outside the gene matches: 16. Germline CDR1 is SGHAT and CDR2 is FQNNGV. CDR3 size: 18 residues. The CDR3 DNA reads as TGTGCCAGCAGCCTACAACCGGGACAGGGGCTCTCTGGCGGGGAGCTGTTTTTT. Protein product: CASSLQPGQGLSGGELFF.

In this sample, this clonotype turned up many times. One end of the junction varies from germline; a read error may be responsible. The chain joins TRBV5-6 to TRBJ1-1; maybe TRBD1 (6 bases). Per germline, CDR1 SGHDT and CDR2 YYEEEE. There are 11 residues in the CDR3. CDR3: CASSSFQGSLF. The CDR3 DNA reads as TGTGCCAGCAGCTCATTTCAGGGGAGCCTCTTT.